The 8 T cell receptor beta chains presented below share a single source sample, sequenced in a study of T-cell memory formation after mild COVID-19 (dated by TCRdb to the early 2020s). The method behind the library was 5' RACE. This sample was sequenced with an Illumina NovaSeq 6000. TCRdb redid the processing of the public reads, applying fastp at Q25 and MiXCR, and retained in-frame beta chains. Entries are consolidated by CDR3 protein sequence, retaining the most common genes and DNA. The sample table shows hundreds of thousands of distinct CDR3 sequences, and about 22% are seen once. Clones ranked in the top ten supply approximately 8.4% of the sample. Input material: PBMCs or a T cell subset sorted from them (not recorded which). Receptors were obtained from an adult woman who had mild COVID-19 (a few samples of this study predate the infection). The sample titles of this study are shuffled in the database, so cell type and time point are left out; the donor was told from shared clones.

On this clonotype: A much larger clone differs from this one at a single base, so this may be a read error. The CDR3 reads CASSLGDFNEKFF. The CDR3 DNA is TGCGCCAGCAGCTTGGGGGACTTCAATGAGAAGTTCTTC. The chain carries TRBV5-1 and TRBJ2-1; D perhaps matches TRBD2 (6 bases). Germline assignment: CDR1 SGHRS and CDR2 YFSETQ. CDR3 length equals 13 residues.

The chain links TRBV5-4 to TRBJ1-1, with D hard to call. The CDR3 has 15 amino acids. Per germline, CDR1 SGHNT and CDR2 YYREEE (reference sequence). The V gene lost 4 bases and the J gene lost 5 bases, with 18 bases spanning the gap. This chain's CDR3 is CASSPLVDPGTEAFF. CDR3 in DNA: TGTGCCAGCAGCCCCCTGGTGGACCCTGGGACTGAAGCTTTCTTT.

V is TRBV7-2 and J is TRBJ2-5, with 7 bases that match TRBD2. The CDR3 loop spans 16 amino acids. With V trimmed by 3 bases and J by 4 bases, 11 bases remained unmatched. Germline assignment: CDR1 SGHTA and CDR2 FQGNSA. The CDR3: CASSFVRGAGLETQYF. The CDR3 coding sequence is TGTGCCAGCAGCTTCGTCCGAGGAGCGGGGCTAGAGACCCAGTACTTC.

The rearrangement links TRBV7-6 to TRBJ2-5, with TRBD2 as a possible D gene (5 bases). The germline V gene has CDR1 SGHVS and CDR2 FNYEAQ. The CDR3 is 12 residues long. The V end was cut by 4 bases, the J end by 3 bases, with 6 bases between. CDR3 sequence reads: CASSWGEETQYF. In DNA, the CDR3 is TGTGCCAGCAGCTGGGGAGAAGAGACCCAGTACTTC. Using reference TRBV7-6 and TRBJ2-5 for the parts outside the CDR3, the full variable domain is GAGVSQSPRYKVTKRGQDVALRCDPISGHVSLYWYRQALGQGPEFLTYFNYEAQQDKSGLPNDRFSAERPEGSISTLTIQRTEQRDSAMYRCASSWGEETQYFGPGTRLLVL.

This chain links TRBV28 with TRBJ2-5, with D possibly TRBD2 on 7 matching bases. CDR3 size: 14 residues. V lost 7 bases to trimming and J lost 2 bases, with 14 bases between them. CDR1 is MDHEN, CDR2 SYDVKM, per germline. CDR3 nucleotides: TGTGCCAGCACTAGGAGGGGGGGACAAGAGACCCAGTACTTC. It specifies CASTRRGGQETQYF.

The CDR3 protein is CSARITRTGPHTDTQYF. DNA for the CDR3: TGCAGTGCTAGAATTACCCGGACAGGGCCTCACACAGATACGCAGTATTTT. This sequence joins TRBV20-1 and TRBJ2-3; 8 bases are a match to TRBD1. Losses at the gene ends were 2 bases for V and 2 bases for J; bases not matched to a gene: 12. Germline V gene lookup returns CDR1 DFQATT and CDR2 SNEGSKA (reference sequence). This CDR3 is built from 17 residues.

This clonotype was observed a handful of times. The chain recombines TRBV25-1 with TRBJ2-1; 9 positions agree with TRBD2. Unmatched junction bases numbered 1, after V lost 9 bases and J lost 10 bases. The CDR3 covers 10 residues. Per the germline V gene, CDR1 is MGHDK and CDR2 is SYGVNS. CDR3 nucleotides: TGTGCCAGTGGACTAGCGGAGCAGTTCTTC. It translates to CASGLAEQFF. The whole variable domain, remainder taken from reference TRBV25-1 and TRBJ2-1, is EADIYQTPRYLVIGTGKKITLECSQTMGHDKMYWYQQDPGMELHLIHYSYGVNSTEKGDLSSESTVSRIRTEHFPLTLESARPSHTSQYLCASGLAEQFFGPGTRLTVL.

J is TRBJ2-2 and V is TRBV12-5, with 10 bases matching TRBD1. The CDR3 length is 20 residues. The V segment lost 0 bases and the J segment 3 bases; nucleotides outside the gene matches: 13. Germline V gene data show CDR1 as LGHNT and CDR2 as FRNRAP. The CDR3 DNA follows: TGTGCTAGTGGTTTGGTACTAGGTGCCCCGGGACAGGGGTACACCGGGGAGCTGTTTTTT. Translating it yields CASGLVLGAPGQGYTGELFF.